This passage covers 8 T cell receptor beta chains from one sample sequenced in a study of blood T cell repertoires in COVID-19. Measured with immunoSEQ multiplex PCR; TCRdb has only the in-frame clones, and not every one. The table includes nearly 200,000 clones, around 80% detected once. The material sequenced was peripheral blood. These receptors were taken from a human donor in a cohort sampled during active COVID-19.

The V call is TRBV7-8, the J call TRBJ1-5; D gene ambiguous. The CDR3 has 16 residues. The germline V gene encodes CDR1 SGHVS and CDR2 FQNEAQ. Trimming pared 3 bases from V and 2 bases from J, leaving 14 bases between. The DNA for the CDR3 is TGTGCCAGCAGCTTTGGGCACGGGGTCGGCAATCAGCCCCAGCATTTT. It codes for CASSFGHGVGNQPQHF.

The chain recombines TRBV7-8 with TRBJ1-1, with D possibly TRBD1 on 6 matching bases. The CDR3 runs to 13 residues. Germline V gene data show CDR1 as SGHVS and CDR2 as FQNEAQ. The V and J ends lost 0 bases and 9 bases respectively, with 11 bases between them. CDR3: CASSLAGGAKAFF. The CDR3, as DNA: TGTGCCAGCAGCTTAGCGGGGGGGGCCAAAGCTTTCTTT.

This chain links TRBV2 with TRBJ2-4; the match to TRBD1 covers 9 bases. Germline lookup yields CDR1 SNHLY and CDR2 FYNNEI. The CDR3 runs to 14 residues. The J segment lost 6 bases and the V segment lost 5 bases, leaving 5 bases of the junction unmatched. The CDR3 protein is CASSTDRGGNIQYF. For the CDR3, the DNA is TGTGCCAGCAGTACGGACAGGGGAGGAAACATTCAGTACTTC.

This chain joins TRBV6-1 and TRBJ2-5; 7 bases fit TRBD2. The CDR3 contains 16 residues. With V trimmed by 3 bases and J by 5 bases, 12 bases remained unmatched. Germline CDR1 and CDR2: MNHNS and SASEGT. The CDR3 region has the DNA TGTGCCAGCAGTGATAGTCTAGCGGTCAAAAGGGAGACCCAGTACTTC. Protein sequence: CASSDSLAVKRETQYF.

This clone has only one observation. V is TRBV7-6 and J is TRBJ2-1; 10 bases fit TRBD2. Germline values: CDR1 SGHVS, CDR2 FNYEAQ. This CDR3 region has 16 residues. The V segment lost 0 bases and the J segment 4 bases; nucleotides outside the gene matches: 3. CDR3 nucleotides: TGTGCCAGCAGCTTAGCGAGCGGGGGGGCTTACAATGAGCAGTTCTTC. Translating it yields CASSLASGGAYNEQFF.

This chain connects TRBV5-1 to TRBJ2-2; 10 nucleotides agree with TRBD1. J gave up 3 bases and V 3 bases, and 2 bases lay outside the gene matches. The germline CDR1 and CDR2 sequences are SGHRS and YFSETQ. The CDR3 is made up of 15 amino acids. CDR3 DNA sequence: TGCGCCAGCAGCTCGGGACAGGGGTACACCGGGGAGCTGTTTTTT. It yields the protein CASSSGQGYTGELFF.

The chain uses TRBV25-1 and TRBJ1-2, with TRBD1 matching 12 bases. Germline-derived CDR1 and CDR2 are MGHDK and SYGVNS. The V segment lost 3 bases and the J segment 5 bases; nucleotides outside the gene matches: 7. The CDR3 extends over 16 amino acids. The CDR3 DNA follows: TGTGCCAGCAGTGACTCCGGGACAGGGGGCGTGTATGGCTACACCTTC. Translating gives CASSDSGTGGVYGYTF.

CDR3 bases: TGTGCCAGCAGCTTGAGGGACAGGGATGGAAACACCATATATTTT. This codes for CASSLRDRDGNTIYF. The V and J genes are TRBV7-6 and TRBJ1-3; 9 bases line up with TRBD1. With V trimmed by 3 bases and J by 3 bases, 3 bases remained unmatched. There are 15 residues in the CDR3. CDR1 and CDR2 from the germline V gene are SGHVS and FNYEAQ.